The 26 T cell receptor beta chains given below trace back to one sample, sequenced in a study of blood T cell repertoires in COVID-19. TCRdb's table, derived via immunoSEQ multiplex PCR, lists solely in-frame clones and lacks some. In the table there are roughly 300,000 clones, more than 90% of which are singletons. Sequencing used PBMCs or T cells enriched from blood (not recorded which). These receptors were collected from a woman aged 30 to 39 who had recovered from COVID-19.

This chain connects TRBV11-2 to TRBJ2-1; D is possibly TRBD2 (5 bases). Trimming took 6 bases from V and 0 from J, leaving 12 bases between them. Germline CDR1 reads SGHAT; CDR2 reads FQNNGV. The CDR3 is 15 amino acids. The CDR3 nucleotides read TGTGCCAGCAGACCACTAGGGAGCTCCTACAATGAGCAGTTCTTC. It codes for CASRPLGSSYNEQFF.

This clone showed up just once. The chain carries TRBV4-2 and TRBJ2-1; TRBD2 agrees at 16 bases. Trimming removed 3 bases from V and 3 bases from J; junction bases left unmatched: 2. The CDR3 consists of 17 residues. Germline V lookup: CDR1 LGHNA, CDR2 YNFKEQ. CDR3 sequence (DNA): TGTGCCAGCAGCCAGGGACTAGCGGGAGGGCTCTACAATGAGCAGTTCTTC. Residues: CASSQGLAGGLYNEQFF.

The gene calls are TRBV4-1 and TRBJ2-7, with TRBD1 matching 8 bases. Germline lookup yields CDR1 MGHRA and CDR2 YSYEKL. V gave up 2 bases and J gave up 3 bases; unmatched junction bases: 6. The CDR3 has 15 amino acids. The CDR3 nucleotides read TGCGCCAGCAGCCAACAGACAGGGGAAAGCTACGAGCAGTACTTC. Protein product: CASSQQTGESYEQYF.

This clone was detected once. The chain is built from TRBV2 and TRBJ1-1; possibly TRBD1 for D (5 bases). The CDR3 is 13 residues long. Germline-derived CDR1 and CDR2 are SNHLY and FYNNEI. V lost 4 bases to trimming and J lost 1 base, with 7 bases between them. The CDR3 spells CASSGQGNTEAFF. CDR3 bases: TGTGCCAGCAGTGGTCAGGGGAACACTGAAGCTTTCTTT.

The chain links TRBV13 to TRBJ2-2; tentative D call: TRBD1 (6 bases). With 1 base removed from V and 0 bases from J, the gap between germline ends came to 15 bases. This CDR3 is 18 amino acids long. CDR1 is PRHDT, CDR2 FYEKMQ, per germline (reference sequence). CDR3 coding DNA: TGTGCCAGCAGCTTAGTGGGGTACAGGGTTACGAACACCGGGGAGCTGTTTTTT. This gives the protein CASSLVGYRVTNTGELFF.

The chain joins TRBV18 to TRBJ2-3; 9 nucleotides align to TRBD1. The CDR3 consists of 16 residues. Trimming at V came to 3 bases and at J to 1 base, leaving 5 bases not matched to a gene. The germline gives CDR1 KGHSH, CDR2 LQKENI. CDR3 sequence reads: CASSPVDRGRTDTQYF. The DNA of the CDR3 is TGTGCCAGCTCACCGGTGGACAGGGGACGCACAGATACGCAGTATTTT.

The chain uses TRBV19 and TRBJ2-3; 7 bases map to TRBD1. The V gene end was trimmed by 5 bases and the J gene end by 4 bases; junction bases not matched to a gene: 21. Germline CDR1 is LNHDA and CDR2 is SQIVND (reference sequence). The CDR3 has 19 amino acids. The DNA for the CDR3 is TGTGCCAGTAGTTTCCCCATGCGGCCCAGGGACAGCGAGGCAGATACGCAGTATTTT. The encoded protein is CASSFPMRPRDSEADTQYF.

The CDR3 protein is CASSPPGPPYEQYF. The CDR3 coding sequence is TGTGCCAGCAGTCCTCCTGGCCCTCCCTACGAGCAGTACTTC. The chain has TRBV27 and TRBJ2-7; D uncertain. The CDR3 is 14 amino acids. The V gene's germline CDR1 is MNHEY and CDR2 SMNVEV (reference sequence). The ends were cut back, 5 bases at V and 2 bases at J, with 13 bases in the middle.

The V and J genes are TRBV20-1 and TRBJ2-1, with D hard to call. The CDR3 loop spans 11 amino acids. V was pared by 6 bases and J by 3 bases, with 6 bases between. CDR1 DFQATT and CDR2 SNEGSKA come from the germline V gene (reference sequence). The CDR3 protein is CSARIYNEQFF. For the CDR3, the DNA is TGCAGTGCCAGGATCTACAATGAGCAGTTCTTC.

The V gene is TRBV27, the J gene TRBJ1-4; 8 positions agree with TRBD1. After removal of 6 bases from V and 7 bases from J, the junction contained 7 bases not matched to a gene. This CDR3 is built from 14 residues. The germline CDR1 and CDR2 sequences are MNHEY and SMNVEV (reference sequence). The CDR3 DNA is TGTGCCAGCAGGTGGGGAGGACAGGGTGAAAAACTGTTTTTT. This gives the protein CASRWGGQGEKLFF.

The genes are TRBV28 and TRBJ1-2; D perhaps matches TRBD1 (5 bases). In germline, CDR1 is MDHEN, CDR2 SYDVKM. This CDR3 contains 14 residues. The V end lost 3 bases, the J end lost 6 bases, and 14 bases lay between the germline ends. In DNA form, the CDR3 reads TGTGCCAGCAGTTTCCAGGGCAGAGTAGATGGCTACACCTTC. It is translated as CASSFQGRVDGYTF.

The chain recombines TRBV9 with TRBJ2-5; tentatively, D is TRBD2 (5 bases). The ends were cut back, 4 bases at V and 0 bases at J, with 16 bases in the middle. Germline assignment: CDR1 SGDLS and CDR2 YYNGEE. This CDR3 contains 16 residues. The CDR3 sequence is CASSPGFYGDQETQYF. The CDR3, as DNA: TGTGCCAGCAGCCCGGGTTTTTACGGGGACCAAGAGACCCAGTACTTC.

V and J are TRBV2 and TRBJ2-5; 12 nucleotides match TRBD2. Trimming cost V 5 bases and J 5 bases; bases outside gene matches: 3. The CDR3 length is 14 residues. From germline, CDR1 is SNHLY and CDR2 FYNNEI. DNA for the CDR3: TGTGCCAGCAGTCCCGGGACTAGCGGGGAGACCCAGTACTTC. Residues: CASSPGTSGETQYF.

The rearrangement uses TRBV27 and TRBJ1-2, with 10 bases fitting TRBD1. Germline V gene lookup returns CDR1 MNHEY and CDR2 SMNVEV (reference sequence). The CDR3 loop spans 15 amino acids. J gave up 4 bases and V 2 bases, and 4 bases lay outside the gene matches. The CDR3 reads CASSLRQGAGYGYTF. The CDR3 DNA reads as TGTGCCAGCAGTTTACGACAGGGGGCAGGCTATGGCTACACCTTC.

This sequence joins TRBV4-2 and TRBJ1-6; D possibly corresponds to TRBD1 (5 bases). CDR1 LGHNA and CDR2 YNFKEQ come from the germline V gene. CDR3 length: 15 residues. V lost 0 bases and J lost 8, with 11 bases in between. The CDR3 DNA follows: TGTGCCAGCAGCCAAGATAGGCAGGGCCATTCACCCCTCCACTTT. Encoded protein: CASSQDRQGHSPLHF.

The rearrangement links TRBV18 to TRBJ1-2, with TRBD1 as a possible D gene (6 bases). Trimming left V 4 bases short and J 4 bases short, with 10 bases between. The germline CDR1 and CDR2 sequences are KGHSH and LQKENI. This CDR3 contains 13 residues. CDR3 protein: CASSLDSSYGYTF. Here the CDR3 DNA reads TGTGCCAGCTCACTGGACAGCTCCTATGGCTACACCTTC.

The chain links TRBV3-1 (or the pseudogene TRBV3-2) to TRBJ2-1, with 8 bases lining up with TRBD2. CDR3 size: 13 residues. The trim removed 3 bases at V and 8 bases at J, leaving 3 bases unmatched. Germline lookup yields CDR1 LGHDT and CDR2 YNNKEL (reference sequence). CDR3 nucleotides: TGTGCCAGCAGCCACGGGAGGGTGTATGAGCAGTTCTTC. It encodes CASSHGRVYEQFF.

The V call is TRBV7-9, the J call TRBJ1-1; D possibly corresponds to TRBD1 (6 bases). The CDR3 is 16 amino acids. Germline V lookup: CDR1 SEHNR, CDR2 FQNEAQ (reference sequence). The V end was cut by 1 base, the J end by 3 bases, with 15 bases between. CDR3 residues: CASSLGFGQIYTEAFF. In DNA, the CDR3 is TGTGCCAGCAGCTTAGGATTTGGACAGATCTACACTGAAGCTTTCTTT.

The V and J genes are TRBV7-6 and TRBJ2-3, with TRBD2 matching 8 bases. V was pared by 5 bases and J by 0 bases, with 16 bases of the junction left unmatched. This CDR3 comprises 19 residues. In germline, CDR1 is SGHVS, CDR2 FNYEAQ. The CDR3 loop reads CASSPRGAGGVSSTDTQYF. The DNA for the CDR3 is TGTGCCAGCAGCCCCCGGGGTGCGGGGGGTGTCTCTAGCACAGATACGCAGTATTTT.

The rearrangement links TRBV7-8 to TRBJ1-3; D is uncertain. The CDR3 is 15 amino acids. Germline V gene data show CDR1 as SGHVS and CDR2 as FQNEAQ. With 5 bases removed from V and 2 bases from J, the gap between germline ends came to 13 bases. CDR3 nucleotides: TGTGCCAGCAGCCAAAACCTGGGCGCTGGAAACACCATATATTTT. As protein: CASSQNLGAGNTIYF.

The count of this clone is one. V gene TRBV12-1 combines with J gene TRBJ2-7; the DNA was not compared with TRBD2, the D call given in the table. TRBV12-1 is a recognized pseudogene. This CDR3 contains 15 residues. The chain's CDR3 is CASSFDLAGSYEQYF. The CDR3 DNA is TGTGCCAGCAGCTTTGATCTAGCGGGGTCCTACGAGCAGTACTTC.

This chain links TRBV5-5 with TRBJ2-7, with TRBD2 matching over 13 bases. The CDR3 has 19 amino acids. Germline V gene data show CDR1 as SGHKS and CDR2 as YYEKEE (reference sequence). V was clipped by 4 bases and J by 5 bases; unmatched bases: 18. CDR3 amino acids: CASSRIPGLAGVIGHEQYF. The CDR3 DNA follows: TGTGCCAGCAGCCGTATCCCAGGACTAGCGGGAGTAATCGGCCACGAGCAGTACTTC.

The rearrangement uses TRBV24-1 and TRBJ1-5; TRBD1 might be the D (6 bases). This CDR3 region has 16 residues. Trimming shortened V by 1 base and J by 3 bases, and 12 bases separated the two germline ends. Germline V gives CDR1 KGHDR, CDR2 SFDVKD. This CDR3 reads CATSDFQGTANQPQHF. In DNA form, the CDR3 reads TGTGCCACCAGTGATTTTCAGGGGACCGCCAATCAGCCCCAGCATTTT.

The chain couples TRBV25-1 to TRBJ2-2, with TRBD1 identical over 8 bases. This CDR3 has 16 amino acids. The V gene's germline CDR1 is MGHDK and CDR2 SYGVNS. V was clipped by 3 bases and J by 7 bases; unmatched bases: 10. The CDR3, as DNA: TGTGCCAGCAGTGACCTCCAGGGGGCTCGTAACGGGGAGCTGTTTTTT. Its translation is CASSDLQGARNGELFF.

This clone was seen just once. J is TRBJ2-2 and V is TRBV7-3; 7 nucleotides line up with TRBD1. The CDR3 spans 15 residues. The V segment lost 0 bases and the J segment 6 bases; nucleotides outside the gene matches: 4. Germline-derived CDR1 and CDR2 are SGHTA and FQGTGA. The CDR3 nucleotides are TGTGCCAGCAGCTTAACCGGGCAGGGGGCCGGGGAGCTGTTTTTT. Translated, it gives CASSLTGQGAGELFF. Filled out from reference TRBV7-3 and TRBJ2-2, the complete variable domain reads GAGVSQTPSNKVTEKGKYVELRCDPISGHTALYWYRQSLGQGPEFLIYFQGTGAADDSGLPNDRFFAVRPEGSVSTLKIQRTERGDSAVYLCASSLTGQGAGELFFGEGSRLTVL.

The J gene is TRBJ2-7, the V gene TRBV27, with 7 bases identical to TRBD1. The length of the CDR3 is 15 residues. Looked up from germline, CDR1 is MNHEY and CDR2 is SMNVEV (reference sequence). The trim removed 5 bases at V and 6 bases at J, leaving 13 bases unmatched. The CDR3 nucleotides are TGTGCCAGCAGTCCCCGACTGACAGGGTTTATCGAGCAGTACTTC. Protein product: CASSPRLTGFIEQYF.